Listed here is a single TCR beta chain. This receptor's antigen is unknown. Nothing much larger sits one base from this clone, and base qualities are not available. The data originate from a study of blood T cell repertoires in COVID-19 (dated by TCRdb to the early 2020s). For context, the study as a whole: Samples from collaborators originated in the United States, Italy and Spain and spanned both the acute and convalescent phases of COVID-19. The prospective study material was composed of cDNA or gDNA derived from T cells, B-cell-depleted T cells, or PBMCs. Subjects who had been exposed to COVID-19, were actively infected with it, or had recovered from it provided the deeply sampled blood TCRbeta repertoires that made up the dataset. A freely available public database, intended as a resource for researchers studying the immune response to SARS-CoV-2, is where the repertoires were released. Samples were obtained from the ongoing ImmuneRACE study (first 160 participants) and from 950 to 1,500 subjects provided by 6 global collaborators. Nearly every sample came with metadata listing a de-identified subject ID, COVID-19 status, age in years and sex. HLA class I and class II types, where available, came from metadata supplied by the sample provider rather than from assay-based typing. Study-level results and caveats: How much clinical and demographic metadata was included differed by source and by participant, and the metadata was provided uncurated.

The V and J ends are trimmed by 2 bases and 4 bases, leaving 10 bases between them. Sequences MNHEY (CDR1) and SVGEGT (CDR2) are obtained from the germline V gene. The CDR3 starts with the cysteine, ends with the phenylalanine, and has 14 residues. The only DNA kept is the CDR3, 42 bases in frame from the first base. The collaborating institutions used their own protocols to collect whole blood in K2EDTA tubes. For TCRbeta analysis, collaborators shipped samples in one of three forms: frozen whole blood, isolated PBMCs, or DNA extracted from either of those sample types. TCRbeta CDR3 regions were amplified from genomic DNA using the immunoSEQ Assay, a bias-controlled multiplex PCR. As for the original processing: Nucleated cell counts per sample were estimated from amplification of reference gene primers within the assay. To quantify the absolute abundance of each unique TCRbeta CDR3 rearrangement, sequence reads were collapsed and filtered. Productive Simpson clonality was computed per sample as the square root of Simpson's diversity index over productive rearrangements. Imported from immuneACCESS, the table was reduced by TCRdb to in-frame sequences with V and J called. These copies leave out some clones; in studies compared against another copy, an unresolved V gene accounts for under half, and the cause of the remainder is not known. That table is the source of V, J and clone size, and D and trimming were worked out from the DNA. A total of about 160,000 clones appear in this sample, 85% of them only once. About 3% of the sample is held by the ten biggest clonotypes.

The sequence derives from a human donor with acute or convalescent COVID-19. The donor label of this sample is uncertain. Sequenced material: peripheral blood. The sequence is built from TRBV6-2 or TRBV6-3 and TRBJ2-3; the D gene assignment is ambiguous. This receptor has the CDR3 CASSYGLGADTQYF. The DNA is TGTGCCAGCAGTTACGGCCTAGGTGCAGATACGCAGTATTTT.